These T cell receptor beta chains were read from a single sample in a study of OX40 agonist ivuxolimab in advanced cancers. This table comes from immunoSEQ multiplex PCR, and its TCRdb copy is limited to in-frame clones, with some not included. The sample has under 95,000 clones, about nine tenths seen once. This material consisted of CD4+ or CD8+ T cells sorted from blood, taken in a trial of the OX40 agonist ivuxolimab. These receptors came from an adult with an advanced solid tumor such as melanoma, head and neck, liver or kidney cancer. The CDR3 runs from the conserved cysteine through the conserved F or W. D genes are given only for firm matches. Clone size is given for some rows only: seen once, a few or many times, or a class if the clone is expanded.

J: TRBJ1-1
D: -
V: TRBV5-1
size: -
length: 14
CDR3: CASSLAGGNTEAFF
DNA: TGCGCCAGCAGCTTGGCAGGCGGGAACACTGAAGCTTTCTTT

J: TRBJ2-1
D: -
V: TRBV18
size: once
length: 14
CDR3: CASSTGGIYNEQFF
DNA: TGTGCCAGCTCTACCGGAGGGATCTACAATGAGCAGTTCTTC

J: TRBJ1-3
D: TRBD1
V: TRBV7-9
size: -
length: 17
CDR3: CASSQRTRDRARNTIYF
DNA: TGTGCCAGCAGCCAGCGTACTCGGGACAGGGCTAGAAACACCATATATTTT

J: TRBJ1-2
D: -
V: TRBV29-1
size: -
length: 13
CDR3: CTVGESANYGYTF
DNA: TGTACGGTCGGGGAGTCTGCTAACTATGGCTACACCTTC

J: TRBJ1-2
D: -
V: TRBV5-6
size: -
length: 12
CDR3: CASSWATEGYTF
DNA: TGTGCCAGCAGCTGGGCAACTGAGGGCTACACCTTC

J: TRBJ2-5
D: -
V: TRBV6-1
size: -
length: 13
CDR3: CASIRDFQETQYF
DNA: TGTGCCAGCATCCGAGACTTCCAAGAGACCCAGTACTTC

J: TRBJ2-1
D: -
V: TRBV5-1
size: -
length: 15
CDR3: CASSRLRGDYNEQFF
DNA: TGCGCCAGCAGCCGTCTGAGGGGCGACTACAATGAGCAGTTCTTC

J: TRBJ2-5
D: -
V: TRBV15
size: -
length: 14
CDR3: CATSRRASQETQYF
DNA: TGTGCCACCAGCAGGAGGGCATCACAAGAGACCCAGTACTTC

J: TRBJ2-6
D: -
V: TRBV19
size: -
length: 15
CDR3: CASSTTVSGANVLTF
DNA: TGTGCCAGTAGTACGACAGTCTCTGGGGCCAACGTCCTGACTTTC

J: TRBJ2-1
D: TRBD2
V: TRBV7-9
size: -
length: 15
CDR3: CASSLGTSGSNEQFF
DNA: TGTGCCAGCAGCCTAGGGACTAGCGGGAGTAATGAGCAGTTCTTC

J: TRBJ2-7
D: -
V: TRBV9
size: once
length: 15
CDR3: CASSVAYGQTYEQYF
DNA: TGTGCCAGCAGCGTAGCTTACGGACAGACCTACGAGCAGTACTTC

J: TRBJ1-1
D: -
V: TRBV6-5
size: -
length: 14
CDR3: CASSYGGSGAEAFF
DNA: TGTGCCAGCAGTTACGGGGGGTCAGGGGCTGAAGCTTTCTTT

J: TRBJ1-5
D: TRBD1
V: TRBV29-1
size: -
length: 13
CDR3: CSVSTGQNQPQHF
DNA: TGCAGCGTGTCGACAGGGCAAAATCAGCCCCAGCATTTT

J: TRBJ2-2
D: -
V: TRBV7-9
size: -
length: 16
CDR3: CASSFLSIANTGELFF
DNA: TGTGCCAGCAGCTTTCTTAGTATCGCGAACACCGGGGAGCTGTTTTTT

J: TRBJ1-6
D: -
V: TRBV5-6
size: -
length: 13
CDR3: CASSLGGNSPLHF
DNA: TGTGCCAGCAGCTTGGGGGGAAATTCACCCCTCCACTTT

J: TRBJ2-7
D: TRBD1
V: TRBV15
size: few
length: 16
CDR3: CATSREPGQGTYEQYF
DNA: TGTGCCACCAGCAGAGAGCCGGGACAGGGGACCTACGAGCAGTACTTC

J: TRBJ1-1
D: -
V: TRBV27
size: -
length: 16
CDR3: CASSLYGGIRNTEAFF
DNA: TGTGCCAGCAGTTTATATGGGGGAATCAGAAACACTGAAGCTTTCTTT

J: TRBJ1-4
D: -
V: TRBV11-2
size: -
length: 16
CDR3: CASSLADRGGNEKLFF
DNA: TGTGCCAGCAGCTTAGCGGATCGGGGTGGTAATGAAAAACTGTTTTTT

J: TRBJ2-5
D: TRBD1
V: TRBV4-1
size: -
length: 14
CDR3: CASSRTGNQETQYF
DNA: TGCGCCAGCAGCAGGACAGGGAACCAAGAGACCCAGTACTTC

J: TRBJ2-1
D: -
V: TRBV5-8
size: -
length: 15
CDR3: CASSPARREYNEQFF
DNA: TGTGCCAGCAGTCCGGCCCGCAGGGAGTACAATGAGCAGTTCTTC

J: TRBJ2-3
D: TRBD2
V: TRBV9
size: -
length: 16
CDR3: CASSVSGGGAQDTQYF
DNA: TGTGCCAGCAGCGTTTCTGGCGGGGGGGCCCAAGATACGCAGTATTTT

J: TRBJ1-4
D: -
V: TRBV27
size: -
length: 13
CDR3: CASSFRQNEKLFF
DNA: TGTGCCAGCAGTTTCCGACAGAATGAAAAACTGTTTTTT

J: TRBJ1-4
D: -
V: TRBV18
size: once
length: 15
CDR3: CASCAGKTPNEKLFF
DNA: TGTGCCAGCTGCGCAGGGAAAACCCCTAATGAAAAACTGTTTTTT

J: TRBJ1-6
D: -
V: TRBV6-6
size: -
length: 14
CDR3: CASSRDDQNSPLHF
DNA: TGTGCCAGCAGCCGGGACGACCAAAATTCACCCCTCCACTTT

J: TRBJ1-2
D: -
V: TRBV30
size: -
length: 18
CDR3: CAWSPRGGQTKLNYGYTF
DNA: TGTGCCTGGAGTCCCCGGGGGGGTCAGACCAAACTAAACTATGGCTACACCTTC

J: TRBJ1-1
D: -
V: TRBV9
size: -
length: 15
CDR3: CASSPSMWGDTEAFF
DNA: TGTGCCAGCAGCCCTTCGATGTGGGGGGACACTGAAGCTTTCTTT

J: TRBJ2-7
D: TRBD1
V: TRBV27
size: -
length: 13
CDR3: CASRRQGAYEQYF
DNA: TGTGCCAGCAGGAGACAGGGGGCCTACGAGCAGTACTTC

J: TRBJ2-6
D: -
V: TRBV15
size: -
length: 17
CDR3: CATSRDKSYSGANVLTF
DNA: TGTGCCACCAGCAGAGATAAGTCCTACTCTGGGGCCAACGTCCTGACTTTC

J: TRBJ2-7
D: TRBD1
V: TRBV10-3
size: -
length: 13
CDR3: CAIKRGQDYEQYF
DNA: TGTGCCATCAAGAGGGGGCAAGATTACGAGCAGTACTTC

J: TRBJ2-5
D: TRBD2
V: TRBV19
size: -
length: 15
CDR3: CASSIGLAGTETQYF
DNA: TGTGCCAGTAGTATAGGGCTAGCGGGAACAGAGACCCAGTACTTC

J: TRBJ1-3
D: -
V: TRBV10-1
size: -
length: 13
CDR3: CASSAASGNTIYF
DNA: TGCGCCAGCAGCGCGGCCTCTGGAAACACCATATATTTT

J: TRBJ1-4
D: -
V: TRBV21-1
size: -
length: 15
CDR3: CASSSSPATNEKLFF
DNA: TGTGCCAGCAGCAGTTCCCCCGCAACTAATGAAAAACTGTTTTTT

J: TRBJ2-2
D: -
V: TRBV5-6
size: once
length: 17
CDR3: CASSSPRHFGGTGELFF
DNA: TGTGCCAGCAGCTCCCCGAGGCACTTTGGGGGCACCGGGGAGCTGTTTTTT

J: TRBJ2-2
D: -
V: TRBV5-4
size: -
length: 14
CDR3: CASSRGEGNGELFF
DNA: TGTGCCAGCAGCCGGGGAGAAGGGAACGGGGAGCTGTTTTTT

J: TRBJ2-3
D: -
V: TRBV10-3
size: -
length: 14
CDR3: CAIMMGYSTDTQYF
DNA: TGTGCCATCATGATGGGGTACAGCACAGATACGCAGTATTTT

J: TRBJ1-4
D: -
V: TRBV7-9
size: few
length: 14
CDR3: CASSRPQGDEKLFF
DNA: TGTGCCAGCAGCCGTCCCCAGGGAGATGAAAAACTGTTTTTT

J: TRBJ2-1
D: -
V: TRBV5-1
size: -
length: 14
CDR3: CASSPPDSLTGQFF
DNA: TGCGCCAGCAGCCCACCGGACAGTCTCACCGGGCAGTTCTTC

J: TRBJ1-5
D: -
V: TRBV6-6
size: -
length: 15
CDR3: CASSLSGDGNQPQHF
DNA: TGTGCCAGCAGTTTATCAGGGGATGGCAATCAGCCCCAGCATTTT

J: TRBJ2-4
D: TRBD1
V: TRBV27
size: -
length: 17
CDR3: CASSFQGQGIAKNIQYF
DNA: TGTGCCAGCAGTTTTCAGGGACAGGGGATAGCCAAAAACATTCAGTACTTC

J: TRBJ1-2
D: TRBD1
V: TRBV5-1
size: -
length: 17
CDR3: CASSASSRDRDRNGYTF
DNA: TGCGCCAGCAGCGCATCGTCCCGGGACAGGGACCGGAATGGCTACACCTTC

J: TRBJ2-1
D: TRBD2
V: TRBV5-6
size: -
length: 16
CDR3: CASSLAGGESYNEQFF
DNA: TGTGCCAGCAGCTTGGCGGGGGGAGAGTCCTACAATGAGCAGTTCTTC

J: TRBJ1-1
D: -
V: TRBV28
size: -
length: 15
CDR3: CASSLTQPMNTEAFF
DNA: TGTGCCAGCAGTTTGACACAGCCCATGAACACTGAAGCTTTCTTT

J: TRBJ1-1
D: TRBD1
V: TRBV7-9
size: -
length: 16
CDR3: CASSFHRQGPNTEAFF
DNA: TGTGCCAGCAGCTTCCACCGACAGGGGCCGAACACTGAAGCTTTCTTT

J: TRBJ2-5
D: -
V: TRBV30
size: -
length: 12
CDR3: CAWSISQETQYF
DNA: TGTGCCTGGAGTATCTCCCAAGAGACCCAGTACTTC

J: TRBJ1-3
D: -
V: TRBV7-9
size: -
length: 12
CDR3: CASKASGNTIYF
DNA: TGTGCCAGCAAAGCATCTGGAAACACCATATATTTT